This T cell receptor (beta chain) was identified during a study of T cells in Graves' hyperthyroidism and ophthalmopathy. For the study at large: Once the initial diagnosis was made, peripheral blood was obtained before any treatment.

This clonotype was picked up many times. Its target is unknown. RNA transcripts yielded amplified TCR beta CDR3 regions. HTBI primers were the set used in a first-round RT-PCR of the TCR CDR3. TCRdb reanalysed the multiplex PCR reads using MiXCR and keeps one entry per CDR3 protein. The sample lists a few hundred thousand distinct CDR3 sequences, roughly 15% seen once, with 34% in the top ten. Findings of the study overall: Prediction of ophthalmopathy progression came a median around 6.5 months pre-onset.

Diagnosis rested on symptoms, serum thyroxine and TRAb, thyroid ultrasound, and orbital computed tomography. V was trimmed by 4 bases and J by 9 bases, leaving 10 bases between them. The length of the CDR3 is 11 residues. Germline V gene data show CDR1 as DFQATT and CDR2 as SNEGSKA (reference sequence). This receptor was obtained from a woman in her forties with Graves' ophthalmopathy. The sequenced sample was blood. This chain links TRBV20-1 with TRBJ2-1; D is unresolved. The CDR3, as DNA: TGCAGTGCTACTTGGCACCCTGAGCAGTTCTTC. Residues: CSATWHPEQFF.